This TCR beta chain was observed in a study of blood T cell repertoires in COVID-19. TCRdb's table, derived via immunoSEQ multiplex PCR, lists solely in-frame clones and lacks some. The sample holds under 350,000 clones, 75% to 95% seen once. This clone was detected once. The clonotype originates from a young woman with COVID-19, enrolled during active disease. The sample was peripheral blood.

The CDR3 here is CAISESSTSTDTQYF. CDR3 bases: TGTGCCATCAGTGAGTCGTCCACAAGCACAGATACGCAGTATTTT. V is TRBV10-3 and J is TRBJ2-3; D is unresolved. CDR1 is ENHRY and CDR2 is SYGVKD in the germline V gene. The CDR3 loop spans 15 amino acids. V shed 0 bases and J shed 0 bases, with 7 bases lying between them.